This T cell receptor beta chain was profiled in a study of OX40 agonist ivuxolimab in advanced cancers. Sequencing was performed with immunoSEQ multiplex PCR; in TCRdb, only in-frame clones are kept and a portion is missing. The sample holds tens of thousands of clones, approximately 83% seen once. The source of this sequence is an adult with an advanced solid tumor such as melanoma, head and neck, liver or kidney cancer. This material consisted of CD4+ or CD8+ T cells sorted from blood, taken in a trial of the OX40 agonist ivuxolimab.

Here the CDR3 DNA reads TGTGCCAGCAGCCACAGGGGAGACGAGCAGTACTTC. Its translation: CASSHRGDEQYF. This chain joins TRBV5-4 and TRBJ2-7; 7 nucleotides agree with TRBD1. Germline CDR1 SGHNT, CDR2 YYREEE (reference sequence). J was trimmed by 5 bases and V by 4 bases; bases with no gene match: 3. The CDR3 has 12 amino acids.